This passage covers 32 T cell receptor beta chains from one sample sequenced in a study of T cell clonotyping in hematopoietic cell transplantation. The repertoire was sequenced with immunoSEQ multiplex PCR; TCRdb's copy has only in-frame clones and lacks some. The sample has more than 65,000 clones; 94% are singletons. Sample: peripheral blood mononuclear cells. The receptors come from a man between 50 and 59 years old in good health. Some clones in this sample may be carry-over from other donors' samples.

This chain links TRBV27 with TRBJ1-2; TRBD1 might be the D (5 bases). The V end was cut by 3 bases, the J end by 5 bases, with 10 bases between. The CDR3 has 13 amino acids. Germline values: CDR1 MNHEY, CDR2 SMNVEV (reference sequence). CDR3 nucleotide sequence: TGTGCCAGCAGTTTCTCAAGGGGTTATGGCTACACCTTC. Amino acid sequence: CASSFSRGYGYTF.

The V gene is TRBV28, the J gene TRBJ1-2, with D possibly TRBD1 on 5 matching bases. Trimming pared 5 bases from V and 4 bases from J, leaving 14 bases between. The germline V gene encodes CDR1 MDHEN and CDR2 SYDVKM. The length of the CDR3 is 14 residues. The CDR3 loop reads CASSRAGGTYGYTF. The CDR3 region has the DNA TGTGCCAGCAGTCGCGCCGGCGGGACCTATGGCTACACCTTC.

This clone has only one observation. V usage is TRBV19 and J usage is TRBJ2-7; a possible D gene is TRBD2 (6 bases). Per the germline V gene, CDR1 is LNHDA and CDR2 is SQIVND (reference sequence). The CDR3 loop spans 13 amino acids. Trimming stripped 5 bases from V and 6 bases from J, with 14 bases between. The chain's CDR3 is CASSLGGFGEQYF. The CDR3 coding sequence is TGTGCCAGTAGTTTGGGAGGTTTTGGCGAGCAGTACTTC.

This clone has only one observation. The chain joins TRBV9 to TRBJ2-2, with TRBD1 matching over 8 bases. CDR1 and CDR2 from the germline V gene are SGDLS and YYNGEE. This CDR3 has 15 amino acids. The junction had 6 bases not matched to a gene; V was cut back by 4 bases and J by 4 bases. This chain's CDR3 is CASSPTGAGTGELFF. The DNA for the CDR3 is TGTGCCAGCAGCCCGACAGGGGCGGGCACCGGGGAGCTGTTTTTT.

The chain has TRBV7-3 and TRBJ2-5; 10 bases line up with TRBD1. The germline V gene encodes CDR1 SGHTA and CDR2 FQGTGA. Unmatched junction bases numbered 13, after V lost 1 base and J lost 5 bases. The CDR3 runs 18 residues. As DNA, the CDR3 is TGTGCCAGCAGCTTAAGGGGCAAGACAGGGGGCGCCGGGGAGACCCAGTACTTC. This gives the protein CASSLRGKTGGAGETQYF. Together with reference TRBV7-3 and TRBJ2-5, the CDR3 gives the full variable domain: GAGVSQTPSNKVTEKGKYVELRCDPISGHTALYWYRQSLGQGPEFLIYFQGTGAADDSGLPNDRFFAVRPEGSVSTLKIQRTERGDSAVYLCASSLRGKTGGAGETQYFGPGTRLLVL.

V gene TRBV9 combines with J gene TRBJ2-5, with no clear D. Trimming removed 4 bases from V and 5 bases from J, with 15 bases in between. Per germline, CDR1 SGDLS and CDR2 YYNGEE. This CDR3 spans 14 amino acids. The CDR3 DNA follows: TGTGCCAGCAGCCCGTATGGAGTTGGGGAGACCCAGTACTTC. Amino acid sequence: CASSPYGVGETQYF.

The chain has TRBV29-1 and TRBJ2-5, with D perhaps matching TRBD1 (5 bases). Germline CDR1 is SQVTM and CDR2 is ANQGSEA. The length of the CDR3 is 11 residues. Trimming took 6 bases from V and 4 from J, leaving 9 bases between them. The CDR3 sequence is CSVRELETQYF. Here the CDR3 DNA reads TGCAGCGTCAGGGAATTAGAGACCCAGTACTTC.

CDR3: CASRISGRAGRETQYF. As DNA, the CDR3 is TGTGCCAGCAGGATTAGCGGGAGGGCCGGTAGGGAGACCCAGTACTTC. The V call is TRBV2, the J call TRBJ2-5, with TRBD2 identical over 11 bases. V was clipped by 6 bases and J by 5 bases; unmatched bases: 11. CDR1 is SNHLY and CDR2 is FYNNEI in the germline V gene. This CDR3 is 16 amino acids long.

The DNA of the CDR3 is TGTGCCAGCAGCTTAGCGGGAGGCGTGGGAGAGACCCAGTACTTC. As protein: CASSLAGGVGETQYF. V gene TRBV6-5 combines with J gene TRBJ2-5; 10 nucleotides align to TRBD2. The CDR3 is 15 residues long. Germline trimming cut 6 bases from V and 4 bases from J; bases unmatched to any gene: 8. The germline gives CDR1 MNHEY, CDR2 SVGAGI.

This clone was seen just once. The rearrangement uses TRBV19 and TRBJ2-3; D uncertain. The CDR3 has 13 residues. The ends were cut back, 6 bases at V and 4 bases at J, with 11 bases in the middle. Germline V CDR1 and CDR2: LNHDA, SQIVND (reference sequence). CDR3 DNA: TGTGCCAGTAGCCATCGCCTCCCAGATACGCAGTATTTT. Its protein product is CASSHRLPDTQYF. Full variable domain (rest looked up from reference TRBV19 and TRBJ2-3): DGGITQSPKYLFRKEGQNVTLSCEQNLNHDAMYWYRQDPGQGLRLIYYSQIVNDFQKGDIAEGYSVSREKKESFPLTVTSAQKNPTAFYLCASSHRLPDTQYFGPGTRLTVL.

Of note for this clone: The junction differs from germline at one of its ends, possibly a read error. The rearrangement uses TRBV7-3 and TRBJ2-5, with TRBD2 as a possible D gene (7 bases). This CDR3 region has 14 residues. Germline values: CDR1 SGHTA, CDR2 FQGTGA. For the CDR3, the DNA is TGTGCCAGCAGCCTAACGGGGGGCGGGGAGACCCAGTACTTC. It codes for CASSLTGGGETQYF.

The CDR3: CASSVSGGWSEAFF. The CDR3 DNA reads TGCGCCAGCAGCGTCTCGGGGGGCTGGTCTGAAGCTTTCTTT. The chain has TRBV10-2 and TRBJ1-1; tentative D call: TRBD1 (6 bases). The V and J ends lost 6 bases and 6 bases respectively, with 17 bases between them. This CDR3 comprises 14 residues. CDR1 is WSHSY, CDR2 SAAADI, per germline.

This clone was counted once. The V call is TRBV5-1, the J call TRBJ1-3; 8 bases map to TRBD1. Losses at the gene ends were 0 bases for V and 4 bases for J; bases not matched to a gene: 3. Germline V gene sequence: CDR1 SGHRS, CDR2 YFSETQ. This CDR3 has 15 residues. The CDR3 loop reads CASSLGQGNGNTIYF. The CDR3 nucleotides are TGCGCCAGCAGCTTGGGACAGGGGAACGGAAACACCATATATTTT.

The chain recombines TRBV13 with TRBJ2-2; 7 nucleotides align to TRBD2. The CDR3 length is 15 residues. V was clipped by 6 bases and J by 6 bases; unmatched bases: 10. Germline CDR1 PRHDT, CDR2 FYEKMQ (reference sequence). The CDR3, as DNA: TGTGCCAGCAGTCCGATGGGGGAGGGAGCCGGGGAGCTGTTTTTT. This gives the protein CASSPMGEGAGELFF.

The V and J genes are TRBV9 and TRBJ2-3; a weak D match, TRBD2 (6 bases). Looked up from germline, CDR1 is SGDLS and CDR2 is YYNGEE. The CDR3 loop spans 15 amino acids. The ends were cut back, 4 bases at V and 4 bases at J, with 16 bases in the middle. The CDR3 sequence is CASSPGGGTSDTQYF. In DNA, the CDR3 is TGTGCCAGCAGCCCTGGAGGTGGGACTTCAGATACGCAGTATTTT.

This clone was detected once. The genes are TRBV19 and TRBJ1-2, with D maybe TRBD1 (5 bases). CDR1 and CDR2 (germline): LNHDA, SQIVND (reference sequence). The CDR3 loop spans 11 amino acids. Trimming pared 9 bases from V and 7 bases from J, leaving 12 bases between. CDR3 sequence: CASRYGGGYTF. The DNA for the CDR3 is TGTGCCAGCCGTTACGGGGGTGGCTACACCTTC.

The V gene is TRBV6-1, the J gene TRBJ1-2; no firm D call. Between the trimmed V and J ends, which lost 6 bases and 8 bases, there was a span of 10 bases. The CDR3 consists of 11 residues. Germline V CDR1 and CDR2: MNHNS, SASEGT. The CDR3 is CASREGRGYTF. The CDR3 coding sequence is TGTGCCAGCAGGGAGGGCAGGGGCTACACCTTC.

The CDR3 region has the DNA TGTGCCAGCAGTTACTCGAGGGCGACCTTGGGTGAAAAACTGTTTTTT. Its protein is CASSYSRATLGEKLFF. The J gene is TRBJ1-4, the V gene TRBV6-5; no definite D call. The CDR3 totals 16 residues. Germline V lookup: CDR1 MNHEY, CDR2 SVGAGI. The V gene lost 0 bases and the J gene lost 7 bases, with 15 bases spanning the gap.

V gene TRBV19 combines with J gene TRBJ2-2, with TRBD1 matching 8 bases. After removal of 4 bases from V and 3 bases from J, the junction contained 7 bases not matched to a gene. Germline V gene sequence: CDR1 LNHDA, CDR2 SQIVND (reference sequence). This CDR3 region has 16 residues. In nucleotides, the CDR3 is TGTGCCAGTAGTAAGGGTGGACAGGGATACACCGGGGAGCTGTTTTTT. Translation gives CASSKGGQGYTGELFF.

This chain joins TRBV6-1 and TRBJ2-2; 9 nucleotides match TRBD1. Germline values: CDR1 MNHNS, CDR2 SASEGT. CDR3 length: 17 residues. Germline trimming cut 2 bases from V and 7 bases from J; bases unmatched to any gene: 11. CDR3: CASSEFPRTGAGGELFF. The CDR3 bases are TGTGCCAGCAGTGAATTCCCCCGGACAGGGGCTGGCGGGGAGCTGTTTTTT.

This chain uses TRBV10-3 with TRBJ1-1; maybe TRBD1 (6 bases). The CDR3 has 14 residues. Germline CDR1 is ENHRY and CDR2 is SYGVKD. V shed 6 bases and J shed 4 bases, with 15 bases lying between them. CDR3 protein: CAISQGGYGTEAFF. The DNA for the CDR3 is TGTGCCATCAGCCAAGGGGGATACGGCACTGAAGCTTTCTTT.

V gene TRBV4-3 combines with J gene TRBJ2-7, with 7 nucleotides matching TRBD2. Germline CDR1 LGHNA, CDR2 YSLEER. The CDR3 is made up of 16 amino acids. V lost 3 bases to trimming and J lost 5 bases; unmatched junction nucleotides: 13. The CDR3 bases are TGCGCCAGCAGCCACATAATCGGGAGCGGGGCCGACGAGCAGTACTTC. It yields the protein CASSHIIGSGADEQYF.

The CDR3 is CASSAPGKKAFF. The CDR3 DNA reads as TGTGCCAGCAGCGCTCCGGGGAAGAAAGCTTTCTTT. The chain has TRBV28 and TRBJ1-1; D gene ambiguous. The germline V gene encodes CDR1 MDHEN and CDR2 SYDVKM. CDR3 length equals 12 residues. V was pared by 6 bases and J by 9 bases, with 14 bases between.

The chain uses TRBV5-6 and TRBJ1-3; D is undetermined. Germline V gene data show CDR1 as SGHDT and CDR2 as YYEEEE. The V end was cut by 0 bases, the J end by 1 base, with 5 bases between. CDR3 length equals 14 residues. The CDR3 sequence: CASSLVGSGNTIYF. The CDR3 DNA reads as TGTGCCAGCAGCTTGGTCGGTTCTGGAAACACCATATATTTT.

The rearrangement links TRBV28 to TRBJ2-5; TRBD2 aligns across 8 bases. Germline V gene lookup returns CDR1 MDHEN and CDR2 SYDVKM. The CDR3 sequence is 14 residues long. J lost 4 bases, V lost 6 bases, and 7 bases had no gene match. CDR3 coding DNA: TGTGCCAGCAGCTCGAGCGGGAGTGGAGAGACCCAGTACTTC. It yields the protein CASSSSGSGETQYF.

This chain connects TRBV6-1 to TRBJ1-5; a weak D match, TRBD1 (5 bases). The CDR3 is made up of 15 amino acids. The V end was cut by 3 bases, the J end by 6 bases, with 15 bases between. Germline V gene lookup returns CDR1 MNHNS and CDR2 SASEGT. The CDR3 DNA reads as TGTGCCAGCAGTGAGCAGGGTACGGTGGGTCAGCCCCAGCATTTT. This translates into CASSEQGTVGQPQHF.

The chain joins TRBV9 to TRBJ1-1, with unresolved D. The CDR3 has 12 residues. Per germline, CDR1 SGDLS and CDR2 YYNGEE. The V gene lost 3 bases and the J gene lost 7 bases, with 10 bases spanning the gap. The CDR3 reads CASSGVFGEAFF. CDR3 coding DNA: TGTGCCAGCAGCGGGGTATTTGGTGAAGCTTTCTTT.

The V gene is TRBV5-1, the J gene TRBJ2-6; 7 bases are shared with TRBD1. Germline assignment: CDR1 SGHRS and CDR2 YFSETQ. This CDR3 is 18 amino acids long. Trimming cost V 1 base and J 0 bases; bases outside gene matches: 7. The CDR3 DNA reads TGCGCCAGCAGCTTGCGCGTGGACAGGAGCTCTGGGGCCAACGTCCTGACTTTC. Protein product: CASSLRVDRSSGANVLTF.

The rearrangement links TRBV7-3 to TRBJ1-1; D might be TRBD1 (6 bases). V dropped 1 base and J dropped 0 bases, with 12 bases sitting between them. Looked up from germline, CDR1 is SGHTA and CDR2 is FQGTGA. The CDR3 extends over 16 amino acids. The CDR3 DNA follows: TGTGCCAGCAGCTTAATGCCCGGACAGCTGAACACTGAAGCTTTCTTT. Amino acids: CASSLMPGQLNTEAFF.

The rearrangement uses TRBV27 and TRBJ1-2, with 10 nucleotides matching TRBD1. This CDR3 is 20 amino acids long. J lost 5 bases, V lost 5 bases, and 23 bases had no gene match. The germline V gene encodes CDR1 MNHEY and CDR2 SMNVEV (reference sequence). CDR3 coding DNA: TGTGCCAGCAGTCCCCGACAGGGGGCGCAGCCCAACCCTATAATTTATGGCTACACCTTC. It specifies CASSPRQGAQPNPIIYGYTF.

This chain links TRBV5-4 with TRBJ1-1; tentatively, D is TRBD1 (5 bases). V shed 0 bases and J shed 2 bases, with 11 bases lying between them. Germline V gene lookup returns CDR1 SGHNT and CDR2 YYREEE (reference sequence). The length of the CDR3 is 15 residues. CDR3 residues: CASSLVMTANTEAFF. The CDR3 DNA follows: TGTGCCAGCAGCTTGGTAATGACAGCTAACACTGAAGCTTTCTTT.

The chain combines TRBV28 with TRBJ2-3; unclear D gene. The V gene lost 7 bases and the J gene lost 2 bases, with 16 bases spanning the gap. Germline loops: CDR1 MDHEN, CDR2 SYDVKM. The CDR3 covers 15 residues. CDR3 DNA sequence: TGTGCCAGCACTCTATCACCCATATACACAGATACGCAGTATTTT. Encoded protein: CASTLSPIYTDTQYF.